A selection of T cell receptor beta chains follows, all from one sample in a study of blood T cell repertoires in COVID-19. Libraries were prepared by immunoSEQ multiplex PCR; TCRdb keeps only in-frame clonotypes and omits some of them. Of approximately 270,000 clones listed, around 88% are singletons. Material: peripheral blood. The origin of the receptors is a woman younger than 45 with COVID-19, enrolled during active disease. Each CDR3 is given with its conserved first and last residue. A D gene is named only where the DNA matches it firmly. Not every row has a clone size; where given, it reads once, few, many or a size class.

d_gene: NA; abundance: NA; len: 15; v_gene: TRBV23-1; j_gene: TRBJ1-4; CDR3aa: CASSQAGFPNEKLFF; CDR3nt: TGCGCCAGCAGTCAAGCAGGGTTCCCTAATGAAAAACTGTTTTTT
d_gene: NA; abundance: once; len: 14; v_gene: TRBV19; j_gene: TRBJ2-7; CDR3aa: CASSITLQGSEQYF; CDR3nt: TGTGCCAGTAGCATAACATTACAGGGTAGCGAGCAGTACTTC
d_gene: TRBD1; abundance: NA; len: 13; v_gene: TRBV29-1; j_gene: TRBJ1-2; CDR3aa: CSAGQGERRGYTF; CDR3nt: TGCAGCGCGGGACAGGGGGAAAGGAGGGGCTACACCTTC
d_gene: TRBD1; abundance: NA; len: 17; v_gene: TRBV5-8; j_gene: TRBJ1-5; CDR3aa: CASSFRGRSYSNQPQHF; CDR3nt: TGTGCCAGCAGCTTCAGGGGGCGCTCCTATAGCAATCAGCCCCAGCATTTT
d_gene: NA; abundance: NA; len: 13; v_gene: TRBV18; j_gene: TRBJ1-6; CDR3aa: CASSRGRNSPLHF; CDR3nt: TGTGCCAGCTCACGCGGGAGAAATTCACCCCTCCACTTT
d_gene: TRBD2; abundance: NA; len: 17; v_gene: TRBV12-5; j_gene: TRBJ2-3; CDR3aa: CASGLVGSGVPTDTQYF; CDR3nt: TGTGCTAGTGGTTTGGTAGGTAGCGGGGTGCCCACAGATACGCAGTATTTT
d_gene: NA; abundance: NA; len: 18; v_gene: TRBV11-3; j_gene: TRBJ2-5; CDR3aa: CASSLATSSTRDSETQYF; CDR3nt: TGTGCCAGCAGCTTAGCCACTTCATCTACTCGGGATTCAGAGACCCAGTACTTC
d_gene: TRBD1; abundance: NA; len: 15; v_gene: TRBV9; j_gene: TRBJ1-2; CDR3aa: CASSVKGAGNYGYTF; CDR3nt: TGTGCCAGCAGCGTGAAGGGGGCTGGTAACTATGGCTACACCTTC
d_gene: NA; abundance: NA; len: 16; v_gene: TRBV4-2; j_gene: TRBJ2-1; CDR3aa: CASSQENPRQYNEQFF; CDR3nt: TGTGCCAGCAGCCAAGAGAACCCCCGACAGTACAATGAGCAGTTCTTC
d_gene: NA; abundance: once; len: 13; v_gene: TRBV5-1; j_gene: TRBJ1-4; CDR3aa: CASSRATNEKLFF; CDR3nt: TGCGCCAGCAGCAGAGCAACTAATGAAAAACTGTTTTTT
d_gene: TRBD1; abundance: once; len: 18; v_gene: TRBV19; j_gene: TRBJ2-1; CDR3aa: CASSISRGLLSSYNEQFF; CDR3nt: TGTGCCAGTAGTATATCCAGGGGGCTTCTCAGCTCCTACAATGAGCAGTTCTTC
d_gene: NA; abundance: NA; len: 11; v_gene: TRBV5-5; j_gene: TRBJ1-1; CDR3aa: CASSSETGSLF; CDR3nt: TGTGCCAGCAGCTCCGAAACAGGGAGCCTTTTT
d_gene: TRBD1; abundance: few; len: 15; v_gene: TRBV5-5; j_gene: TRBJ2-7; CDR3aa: CASSQGQGSSYEQYF; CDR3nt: TGTGCCAGCAGCCAGGGACAGGGAAGCTCCTACGAGCAGTACTTC
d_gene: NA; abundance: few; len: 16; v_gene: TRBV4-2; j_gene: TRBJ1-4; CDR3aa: CASSHSPGQSNEKLFF; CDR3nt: TGTGCCAGCAGCCACTCACCGGGACAAAGTAATGAAAAACTGTTTTTT
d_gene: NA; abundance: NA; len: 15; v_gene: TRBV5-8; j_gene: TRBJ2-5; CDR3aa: CASSSILRQEETQYF; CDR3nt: TGTGCCAGCAGCTCCATACTCCGACAAGAAGAGACCCAGTACTTC
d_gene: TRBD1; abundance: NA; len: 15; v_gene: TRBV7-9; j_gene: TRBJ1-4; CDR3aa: CASSFGDREDEKLFF; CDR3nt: TGTGCCAGCAGCTTTGGCGACAGGGAAGATGAAAAACTGTTTTTT
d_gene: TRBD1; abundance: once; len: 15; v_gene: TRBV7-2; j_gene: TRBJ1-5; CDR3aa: CASSGRAGGGQPQHF; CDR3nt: TGTGCCAGCAGCGGAAGGGCAGGGGGCGGACAGCCCCAGCATTTT
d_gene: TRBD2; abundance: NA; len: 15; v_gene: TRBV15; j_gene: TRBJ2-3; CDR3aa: CATSTLAGATDTQYF; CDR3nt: TGTGCCACCAGCACGTTAGCGGGAGCCACAGATACGCAGTATTTT
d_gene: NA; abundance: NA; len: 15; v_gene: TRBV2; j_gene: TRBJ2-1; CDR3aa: CASSEGGSILDEQFF; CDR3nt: TGTGCCAGCAGTGAAGGTGGGAGTATTCTCGATGAGCAGTTCTTC
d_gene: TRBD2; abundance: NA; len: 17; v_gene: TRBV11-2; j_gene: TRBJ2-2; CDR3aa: CASRSVNGRVNTGELFF; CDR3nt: TGTGCCAGCAGATCGGTCAACGGGAGGGTGAACACCGGGGAGCTGTTTTTT
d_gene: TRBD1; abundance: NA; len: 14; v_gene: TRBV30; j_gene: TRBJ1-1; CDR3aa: CAWSLDRGRGEAFF; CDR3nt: TGTGCCTGGAGTCTGGACAGGGGCAGGGGTGAAGCTTTCTTT
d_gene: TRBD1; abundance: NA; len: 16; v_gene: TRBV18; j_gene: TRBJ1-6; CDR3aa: CASSPWDRGQNSPLHF; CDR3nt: TGTGCCAGCTCGCCTTGGGACAGGGGACAGAATTCACCCCTCCACTTT
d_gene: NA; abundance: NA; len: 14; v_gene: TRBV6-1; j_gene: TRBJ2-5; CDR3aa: CASSELINGETQYF; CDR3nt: TGTGCCAGCAGTGAACTGATAAACGGAGAGACCCAGTACTTC
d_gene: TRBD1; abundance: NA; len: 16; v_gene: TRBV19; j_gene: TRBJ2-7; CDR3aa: CASSIGDRGHSYEQYF; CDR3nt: TGTGCCAGTAGTATTGGGGACAGGGGGCACTCCTACGAGCAGTACTTC
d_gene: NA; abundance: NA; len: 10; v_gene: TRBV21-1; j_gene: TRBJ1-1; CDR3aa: CASSNWSGTF; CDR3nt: TGTGCCAGCAGCAATTGGTCAGGAACTTTT
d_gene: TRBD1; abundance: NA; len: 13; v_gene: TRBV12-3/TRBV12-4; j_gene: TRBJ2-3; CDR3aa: CASSPDRPDTQYF; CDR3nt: TGTGCCAGCAGTCCGGACAGGCCGGATACGCAGTATTTT
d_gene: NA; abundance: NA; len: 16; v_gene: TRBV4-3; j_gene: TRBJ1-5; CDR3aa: CASSQDLGQVNQPQHF; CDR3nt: TGCGCCAGCAGCCAAGATCTGGGGCAGGTAAATCAGCCCCAGCATTTT
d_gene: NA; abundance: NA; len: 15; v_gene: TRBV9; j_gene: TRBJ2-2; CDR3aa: CASSVVGGNTGELFF; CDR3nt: TGTGCCAGCAGCGTAGTAGGCGGGAACACCGGGGAGCTGTTTTTT
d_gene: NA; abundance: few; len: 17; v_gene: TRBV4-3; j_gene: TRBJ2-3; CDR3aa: CASSPRGPESHTDTQYF; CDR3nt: TGCGCCAGCAGCCCCCGCGGGCCAGAGTCCCACACAGATACGCAGTATTTT
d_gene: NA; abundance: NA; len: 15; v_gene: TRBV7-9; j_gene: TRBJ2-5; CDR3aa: CASSLGIGGQETQYF; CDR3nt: TGTGCCAGCAGCTTAGGGATAGGGGGCCAAGAGACCCAGTACTTC